What follows are 25 T cell receptor beta chains derived from one specimen sequenced in a study of technical replicates of blood from a few donors. The repertoire was sequenced with immunoSEQ multiplex PCR; TCRdb's copy has only in-frame clones and lacks some. Of about 13,000 clones in the sample, 85% to 95% are singletons; the top ten hold 7.4%. Sequences were obtained from PBMCs. The receptors originated from a human donor in good health.

The V and J genes are TRBV30 and TRBJ2-5; perhaps TRBD1 as D (6 bases). The CDR3 length is 13 residues. Trimming stripped 8 bases from V and 5 bases from J, with 18 bases between. Germline CDR1 and CDR2: GTSNPN and SVGIG (reference sequence). This CDR3 reads CAGQLGPAETQYF. Here the CDR3 DNA reads TGTGCCGGACAGTTGGGACCGGCGGAGACCCAGTACTTC.

This chain uses TRBV7-9 with TRBJ2-1; TRBD2 matches 10 bases. This CDR3 region has 15 residues. Trimming took 5 bases from V and 4 from J; bases not matched to a gene: 5. Germline lookup yields CDR1 SEHNR and CDR2 FQNEAQ (reference sequence). CDR3 bases: TGTGCCAGCAGCCCCCGGACTAGCGGTTACAATGAGCAGTTCTTC. It translates to CASSPRTSGYNEQFF.

The chain joins TRBV5-1 to TRBJ1-4; 7 bases are a match to TRBD1. The ends lost 3 bases at V and 0 bases at J; junction bases unmatched: 2. The CDR3 has 15 residues. The V gene's germline CDR1 is SGHRS and CDR2 YFSETQ. The CDR3 region is CASSWDSATNEKLFF. The CDR3 bases are TGCGCCAGCAGCTGGGACAGTGCAACTAATGAAAAACTGTTTTTT.

V is TRBV28 and J is TRBJ1-2; 10 bases map to TRBD1. CDR1 MDHEN and CDR2 SYDVKM come from the germline V gene. CDR3 length: 14 residues. The V and J ends lost 6 bases and 2 bases, in that order; junction bases with no gene match: 3. CDR3 residues: CASSPTGGNYGYTF. The CDR3 region has the DNA TGTGCCAGCAGCCCGACAGGGGGCAACTATGGCTACACCTTC.

CDR3 amino acids: CASSLGDRGLEETQYF. CDR3 nucleotides: TGTGCCAGCAGCTTAGGGGACAGGGGTTTGGAAGAGACCCAGTACTTC. The chain joins TRBV7-6 to TRBJ2-5; 10 positions agree with TRBD1. Germline CDR1 SGHVS, CDR2 FNYEAQ. Unmatched junction bases numbered 5, after V lost 1 base and J lost 3 bases. This CDR3 spans 16 amino acids.

The genes are TRBV7-2 and TRBJ2-5, with a possible D match to TRBD2 (6 bases). From germline, CDR1 is SGHTA and CDR2 FQGNSA. There are 15 residues in the CDR3. V was cut by 4 bases and J by 5 bases, with 17 bases left in between. CDR3 sequence: CASSWVGLARETQYF. In nucleotides, the CDR3 is TGTGCCAGCAGCTGGGTCGGGCTAGCGAGGGAGACCCAGTACTTC. Full variable domain (missing parts from reference TRBV7-2 and TRBJ2-5): GAGVSQSPSNKVTEKGKDVELRCDPISGHTALYWYRQSLGQGLEFLIYFQGNSAPDKSGLPSDRFSAERTGGSVSTLTIQRTQQEDSAVYLCASSWVGLARETQYFGPGTRLLVL.

V is TRBV6-5 and J is TRBJ2-7; the D is unclear. Germline-derived CDR1 and CDR2 are MNHEY and SVGAGI. Between the trimmed V and J ends, which lost 6 bases and 3 bases, there was a span of 6 bases. The CDR3 extends over 11 amino acids. The CDR3: CASSRGYEQYF. In nucleotides, the CDR3 is TGTGCCAGCAGCCGAGGCTACGAGCAGTACTTC.

The rearrangement links TRBV5-1 to TRBJ2-2; 12 bases align to TRBD2. The V gene's germline CDR1 is SGHRS and CDR2 YFSETQ. CDR3 length: 18 amino acids. V shed 0 bases and J 3 bases; nucleotides not matched to a gene: 6. The chain's CDR3 is CASSLDPSGRAYTGELFF. The CDR3 DNA is TGCGCCAGCAGCTTGGATCCTAGCGGGAGGGCCTACACCGGGGAGCTGTTTTTT.

The V call is TRBV10-1, the J call TRBJ2-7, with D tentatively TRBD1 (8 bases). V was clipped by 5 bases and J by 3 bases, with 17 bases between them. The CDR3 has 15 residues. Germline values: CDR1 WNHNN, CDR2 SYGVQD (reference sequence). The CDR3, as DNA: TGCGCCAGCAGTCCCACGACAGGGGACTACTACGAGCAGTACTTC. Residues: CASSPTTGDYYEQYF.

The V gene is TRBV19, the J gene TRBJ2-2; 7 bases are shared with TRBD1. The ends lost 6 bases at V and 6 bases at J; junction bases unmatched: 13. The CDR3 loop spans 16 amino acids. CDR1 and CDR2 (germline): LNHDA, SQIVND (reference sequence). CDR3 sequence (DNA): TGTGCCAGTAGACCCCGGCAGGGGGTAGGAGCCGGGGAGCTGTTTTTT. Encoded protein: CASRPRQGVGAGELFF.

This clone appeared once. The rearrangement uses TRBV7-2 and TRBJ2-1; 8 bases line up with TRBD2. The CDR3 contains 14 residues. Germline values: CDR1 SGHTA, CDR2 FQGNSA. Trimming at V came to 6 bases and at J to 0 bases, leaving 1 base not matched to a gene. In DNA, the CDR3 is TGTGCCAGCAGAACTAGCGGCTCCTACAATGAGCAGTTCTTC. Protein product: CASRTSGSYNEQFF.

This clone was counted a single time. The chain recombines TRBV27 with TRBJ2-7; D might be TRBD1 (5 bases). CDR3 length: 13 residues. V lost 2 bases and J lost 2, with 7 bases in between. Germline lookup yields CDR1 MNHEY and CDR2 SMNVEV (reference sequence). The CDR3 here is CASSLGAPYEQYF. The CDR3 bases are TGTGCCAGCAGTTTAGGGGCTCCCTACGAGCAGTACTTC.

Only one count was recorded for this clone. J is TRBJ1-1 and V is TRBV19, with a tentative D call TRBD1 (6 bases). V lost 6 bases and J 6 bases, leaving 14 bases between the germline ends. Germline V gives CDR1 LNHDA, CDR2 SQIVND (reference sequence). The CDR3 consists of 13 residues. The CDR3 protein is CASREDSIPEAFF. The CDR3 DNA sequence: TGTGCCAGTAGAGAGGACAGTATCCCTGAAGCTTTCTTT. The complete variable domain, with remaining parts taken from reference TRBV19 and TRBJ1-1, reads DGGITQSPKYLFRKEGQNVTLSCEQNLNHDAMYWYRQDPGQGLRLIYYSQIVNDFQKGDIAEGYSVSREKKESFPLTVTSAQKNPTAFYLCASREDSIPEAFFGQGTRLTVV.

The V gene is TRBV30, the J gene TRBJ2-5; TRBD1 matches at 11 bases. The CDR3 has 15 residues. Germline CDR1 reads GTSNPN; CDR2 reads SVGIG (reference sequence). Losses at the gene ends were 5 bases for V and 4 bases for J; bases not matched to a gene: 9. The DNA of the CDR3 is TGTGCCTGGGCCCCCCCGGGACAGGGGGGAGAGACCCAGTACTTC. Translating it yields CAWAPPGQGGETQYF.

The sample holds one count of this clone. This chain uses TRBV6-1 with TRBJ2-7; D is possibly TRBD1 (6 bases). The germline V and J ends were trimmed by 11 bases and 0 bases, with 17 bases remaining between them. CDR3 length: 14 residues. The germline V gene has CDR1 MNHNS and CDR2 SASEGT. Here the CDR3 DNA reads TGTGCCGGACGGGACACCGGTAGCTCCTACGAGCAGTACTTC. Residues: CAGRDTGSSYEQYF.

The chain carries TRBV19 and TRBJ2-7, with 11 nucleotides matching TRBD2. The trim removed 5 bases at V and 2 bases at J, leaving 5 bases unmatched. Germline V gene sequence: CDR1 LNHDA, CDR2 SQIVND (reference sequence). The CDR3 runs 15 residues. The CDR3 sequence is CASSQTSGNTYEQYF. Written as DNA, the CDR3 is TGTGCCAGTAGTCAGACTAGCGGGAACACCTACGAGCAGTACTTC. The full variable domain, completed using reference TRBV19 and TRBJ2-7, is DGGITQSPKYLFRKEGQNVTLSCEQNLNHDAMYWYRQDPGQGLRLIYYSQIVNDFQKGDIAEGYSVSREKKESFPLTVTSAQKNPTAFYLCASSQTSGNTYEQYFGPGTRLTVT.

The chain employs TRBV7-9 and TRBJ1-4, with D possibly TRBD1 on 6 matching bases. From germline, CDR1 is SEHNR and CDR2 FQNEAQ (reference sequence). Trimming removed 4 bases from V and 4 bases from J, with 13 bases in between. This CDR3 is 15 amino acids long. CDR3 amino acids: CASSYNRDLNEKLFF. CDR3 nucleotide sequence: TGTGCCAGCAGCTATAACAGGGATCTTAATGAAAAACTGTTTTTT.

The V gene is TRBV7-8, the J gene TRBJ2-7; 9 bases map to TRBD1. This CDR3 has 14 amino acids. The J segment lost 3 bases and the V segment lost 5 bases, leaving 5 bases of the junction unmatched. CDR1 and CDR2 (germline): SGHVS, FQNEAQ. The CDR3 loop is CASSPGQGLYEQYF. CDR3 sequence (DNA): TGTGCCAGCAGCCCGGGACAGGGTCTCTACGAGCAGTACTTC.

The chain combines TRBV27 with TRBJ2-7, with TRBD1 identical over 8 bases. CDR1 is MNHEY and CDR2 is SMNVEV in the germline V gene (reference sequence). V was pared by 3 bases and J by 9 bases, with 10 bases of the junction left unmatched. This CDR3 contains 14 residues. CDR3 sequence: CASSFGQGARRQYF. The CDR3 DNA reads TGTGCCAGCAGTTTCGGGCAGGGGGCACGACGGCAGTACTTC.

The J gene is TRBJ2-3, the V gene TRBV25-1; weak D call: TRBD2 (6 bases). Trimming removed 2 bases from V and 5 bases from J, with 14 bases in between. The CDR3 is 15 residues long. The germline CDR1 and CDR2 sequences are MGHDK and SYGVNS. In DNA form, the CDR3 reads TGTGCCAGCAGTGAAGGGAGGAAACCCGGAGATACGCAGTATTTT. This translates into CASSEGRKPGDTQYF.

The rearrangement joins TRBV28 to TRBJ2-7; 11 bases fit TRBD2. The junction had 11 bases not matched to a gene; V was cut back by 8 bases and J by 5 bases. CDR3 length: 15 residues. Germline CDR1 MDHEN, CDR2 SYDVKM. CDR3 amino acids: CASGPSTSGIHEQYF. Written as DNA, the CDR3 is TGTGCCAGCGGACCTTCGACTAGCGGGATCCACGAGCAGTACTTC.

The chain has TRBV4-1 and TRBJ2-5; TRBD2 matches 12 bases. Germline CDR1 and CDR2: MGHRA and YSYEKL. This CDR3 has 18 amino acids. After removal of 1 base from V and 5 bases from J, the junction contained 11 bases not matched to a gene. The chain's CDR3 is CASSQGFRLAGDRETQYF. The CDR3 nucleotides read TGCGCCAGCAGCCAAGGATTCCGACTAGCGGGAGATCGGGAGACCCAGTACTTC.

This chain joins TRBV19 and TRBJ1-2; TRBD1 matches at 9 bases. Germline CDR1 is LNHDA and CDR2 is SQIVND (reference sequence). V trimming: 7 bases; J trimming: 2 bases; junction bases outside the gene matches: 8. This CDR3 has 15 residues. CDR3 protein: CASTPADRGNYGYTF. CDR3 DNA sequence: TGTGCCAGTACCCCCGCGGACAGGGGAAACTATGGCTACACCTTC. Variable domain in full (rest from reference TRBV19 and TRBJ1-2): DGGITQSPKYLFRKEGQNVTLSCEQNLNHDAMYWYRQDPGQGLRLIYYSQIVNDFQKGDIAEGYSVSREKKESFPLTVTSAQKNPTAFYLCASTPADRGNYGYTFGSGTRLTVV.

The V call is TRBV5-8, the J call TRBJ2-5, with TRBD1 matching over 8 bases. Germline-derived CDR1 and CDR2 are SGHTS and YDEGEE. The CDR3 length is 15 residues. The V segment lost 0 bases and the J segment 4 bases; nucleotides outside the gene matches: 5. This CDR3 is CASSLGIRGRETQYF. CDR3 bases: TGTGCCAGCAGCTTGGGGATCAGGGGGCGAGAGACCCAGTACTTC.

This clone was counted only a few times. The chain is built from TRBV5-1 and TRBJ1-1; D gene uncertain. Deletions cut 0 bases from V and 5 bases from J, with 14 bases between. The CDR3 has 15 residues. Germline assignment: CDR1 SGHRS and CDR2 YFSETQ. For the CDR3, the DNA is TGCGCCAGCAGCTTGGGTGGCGGATCTCAGACTGAAGCTTTCTTT. This translates into CASSLGGGSQTEAFF.